The 22 T cell receptor beta chains below were found in one sample sequenced in a study of CD8 T cell repertoires and HIV-1 epitope variants. Profiling relied on immunoSEQ multiplex PCR, and the TCRdb table lists in-frame clones only, not all of them. The sample includes 5,100 or so clones, under 70% seen only once; the top ten take about 40%. Their antigens remain unidentified. Input material: cultured CD8+ T cells derived from PBMCs. These receptors were collected from a male donor with HIV.

This sequence joins TRBV9 and TRBJ2-7; D might be TRBD1 (6 bases). Germline V gene lookup returns CDR1 SGDLS and CDR2 YYNGEE. The CDR3 extends over 13 amino acids. Trimming removed 0 bases at V and 3 bases at J, with 7 bases between. The CDR3: CASSVEQGYEQYF. The CDR3 DNA sequence: TGTGCCAGCAGCGTAGAACAGGGCTACGAGCAGTACTTC.

The chain links TRBV28 to TRBJ1-2; no clear D. The CDR3 has 12 residues. Germline V gene lookup returns CDR1 MDHEN and CDR2 SYDVKM. V lost 9 bases, J lost 4 bases, and 12 bases lay in between. The CDR3 here is CASSEDRYGYTF. The CDR3 DNA sequence: TGTGCCAGTTCTGAGGACCGCTATGGCTACACCTTC.

This clone has just one count. The rearrangement joins TRBV28 to TRBJ2-3; D gene unclear. The CDR3 runs to 14 residues. Germline V CDR1 and CDR2: MDHEN, SYDVKM. Trimming cost V 5 bases and J 0 bases, with 9 bases left between them. The CDR3 spells CASSPVVSTDTQYF. CDR3 sequence (DNA): TGTGCCAGCAGTCCGGTAGTAAGCACAGATACGCAGTATTTT.

This clone has a handful of counts. The chain is built from TRBV7-2 and TRBJ1-1, with D possibly matching TRBD1 (6 bases). This CDR3 has 15 amino acids. V lost 1 base, J lost 3 bases, and 12 bases lay in between. The germline CDR1 and CDR2 sequences are SGHTA and FQGNSA. The chain's CDR3 is CASSLDATGYTEAFF. The CDR3 DNA follows: TGTGCCAGCAGCTTAGACGCAACAGGGTACACTGAAGCTTTCTTT.

CDR3 sequence: CASSPTSGRASYNEQFF. Written as DNA, the CDR3 is TGCGCCAGCAGCCCGACTAGCGGGAGGGCCTCCTACAATGAGCAGTTCTTC. The rearrangement uses TRBV5-1 and TRBJ2-1; TRBD2 matches at 14 bases. The germline V gene has CDR1 SGHRS and CDR2 YFSETQ. The CDR3 runs to 17 residues. Losses at the gene ends were 4 bases for V and 0 bases for J; bases not matched to a gene: 3.

The genes are TRBV28 and TRBJ2-1, with 14 bases identical to TRBD2. The germline V gene encodes CDR1 MDHEN and CDR2 SYDVKM. The CDR3 contains 15 residues. V lost 7 bases and J lost 6; bases outside the gene matches: 5. The CDR3 here is CASTRTSGRSNEQFF. In DNA form, the CDR3 reads TGTGCCAGCACCCGGACTAGCGGGAGGAGCAATGAGCAGTTCTTC.

This chain links TRBV6-4 with TRBJ1-5; TRBD1 might be the D (5 bases). Trimming removed 6 bases at V and 4 bases at J, with 13 bases between. CDR1 MRHNA and CDR2 SNTAGT come from the germline V gene. This CDR3 comprises 14 residues. CDR3 bases: TGTGCCAGCAGATCCGTACAGGAAAATCAGCCCCAGCATTTT. Translated, it gives CASRSVQENQPQHF.

The gene calls are TRBV5-1 and TRBJ1-1; D unclear. The V end was cut by 0 bases, the J end by 1 base, with 19 bases between. The CDR3 is 18 amino acids. Germline assignment: CDR1 SGHRS and CDR2 YFSETQ. CDR3 nucleotide sequence: TGCGCCAGCAGCTTGGGGTTGGCATTGGCAGGCGCGAACACTGAAGCTTTCTTT. Protein product: CASSLGLALAGANTEAFF.

The chain uses TRBV11-1 and TRBJ2-1; the match to TRBD2 covers 7 bases. V lost 0 bases and J lost 1; bases outside the gene matches: 12. Germline V gene data show CDR1 as SGHAT and CDR2 as FQDESV (reference sequence). The CDR3 totals 19 residues. The DNA for the CDR3 is TGTGCCAGCAGCTTAGCGTATAGCCGGGAGGTTGGGTCCTACAATGAGCAGTTCTTC. It translates to CASSLAYSREVGSYNEQFF.

CDR3 coding DNA: TGTGCCAGCGGCTCCAAGGGGACTTTCCTTATAGAGACCCAGTACTTC. Translating gives CASGSKGTFLIETQYF. V gene TRBV28 combines with J gene TRBJ2-5, with D perhaps TRBD2 (6 bases). This CDR3 spans 16 amino acids. Trimming left V 8 bases short and J 4 bases short, with 23 bases between. CDR1 is MDHEN, CDR2 SYDVKM, per germline.

The V gene is TRBV2, the J gene TRBJ2-3, with 7 bases matching TRBD2. This CDR3 has 15 amino acids. Trimming removed 0 bases from V and 14 bases from J; junction bases left unmatched: 14. CDR1 and CDR2 from the germline V gene are SNHLY and FYNNEI. The CDR3 sequence is CASSEALEGGRPAYF. The DNA of the CDR3 is TGTGCCAGCAGTGAAGCGCTAGAGGGCGGGAGACCCGCGTATTTT.

The rearrangement links TRBV5-4 to TRBJ2-5; 7 bases are shared with TRBD2. The J call may be incorrect, as the DNA end agrees better with TRBJ2-7. CDR1 and CDR2 (germline): SGHNT, YYREEE (reference sequence). The CDR3 is made up of 16 amino acids. Here the CDR3 DNA reads TGTGCCAGCAGCTTGGGCAGCGGGGTGGACCCCTACGAGCAGTACTTC. It specifies CASSLGSGVDPYEQYF.

There are a few counts of this clone. This sequence joins TRBV10-3 and TRBJ2-3, with 9 nucleotides matching TRBD2. The CDR3 is made up of 16 amino acids. V was pared by 4 bases and J by 2 bases, with 7 bases of the junction left unmatched. CDR1 and CDR2 (germline): ENHRY, SYGVKD. The CDR3 here is CAISGSGGGATDTQYF. The CDR3 bases are TGTGCCATCAGTGGTTCCGGCGGGGGGGCCACAGATACGCAGTATTTT.

This sequence joins TRBV7-9 and TRBJ2-7; D ambiguous. This CDR3 contains 14 residues. Trimming cost V 1 base and J 2 bases, with 9 bases left between them. Per the germline V gene, CDR1 is SEHNR and CDR2 is FQNEAQ (reference sequence). The chain's CDR3 is CASSLEYGTYEQYF. In nucleotides, the CDR3 is TGTGCCAGCAGCTTAGAGTACGGCACCTACGAGCAGTACTTC.

The chain combines TRBV5-4 with TRBJ1-2, with D tentatively TRBD1 (5 bases). Germline-derived CDR1 and CDR2 are SGHNT and YYREEE (reference sequence). V lost 0 bases and J lost 3, with 12 bases in between. The CDR3 length is 15 residues. The CDR3 DNA sequence: TGTGCCAGCAGCTTGGTTACAGGATCTTACTATGGCTACACCTTC. Its translation: CASSLVTGSYYGYTF.

This rearrangement joins TRBV15 to TRBJ1-1; D is ambiguous. The CDR3 has 15 residues. Trimming took off 2 bases at V and 1 base at J, with 11 bases between the two ends. Germline-derived CDR1 and CDR2 are LNHNV and YYDKDF (reference sequence). The CDR3 here is CATSRTGQTNTEAFF. Here the CDR3 DNA reads TGTGCCACCAGCAGAACCGGTCAGACGAACACTGAAGCTTTCTTT.

The chain has TRBV6-5 and TRBJ1-2; the D is unclear. The germline V gene has CDR1 MNHEY and CDR2 SVGAGI. V shed 2 bases and J shed 2 bases, with 9 bases lying between them. The CDR3 extends over 14 amino acids. The CDR3 reads CASSYRGRNYGYTF. The CDR3 DNA reads as TGTGCCAGCAGTTACCGTGGGCGCAACTATGGCTACACCTTC.

In its sample, this clone was seen a few times. This chain uses TRBV28 with TRBJ1-1; D is ambiguous. V lost 6 bases to trimming and J lost 3 bases, with 11 bases between them. The CDR3 length is 13 residues. Per the germline V gene, CDR1 is MDHEN and CDR2 is SYDVKM. The CDR3 coding sequence is TGTGCCAGCAGCCCCTCTGGGTACACTGAAGCTTTCTTT. Protein: CASSPSGYTEAFF.

This chain connects TRBV6-5 to TRBJ1-5; 8 bases align to TRBD1. CDR1 is MNHEY and CDR2 is SVGAGI in the germline V gene. Trimming took 6 bases from V and 6 from J; bases not matched to a gene: 4. This CDR3 has 13 amino acids. CDR3 loop: CASRPQGVQPQHF. DNA for the CDR3: TGTGCCAGCAGGCCACAGGGGGTTCAGCCCCAGCATTTT.

The chain combines TRBV27 with TRBJ1-3; D ambiguous. In germline, CDR1 is MNHEY, CDR2 SMNVEV (reference sequence). V was shortened by 4 bases and J by 0 bases, with 4 bases between the two germline ends. The CDR3 consists of 13 residues. In DNA form, the CDR3 reads TGTGCCAGCAGTTCCAACTCTGGAAACACCATATATTTT. This encodes CASSSNSGNTIYF.

In this sample, this clone turned up a few times. The J gene is TRBJ2-7, the V gene TRBV19; no firm D call. Germline V gene lookup returns CDR1 LNHDA and CDR2 SQIVND (reference sequence). Trimming took 0 bases from V and 6 from J, leaving 15 bases between them. The CDR3 loop spans 15 amino acids. This CDR3 reads CASSIDRNDEREQYF. The CDR3 region has the DNA TGTGCCAGTAGTATAGATCGGAACGATGAGCGCGAGCAGTACTTC.

This chain connects TRBV11-2 to TRBJ2-3; D is unclear. The length of the CDR3 is 15 residues. V dropped 4 bases and J dropped 0 bases, with 11 bases sitting between them. CDR1 SGHAT and CDR2 FQNNGV come from the germline V gene. The CDR3, as DNA: TGTGCCAGCAGCTCGTGGACCCCTAGCACAGATACGCAGTATTTT. Translating it yields CASSSWTPSTDTQYF.